Shown below are 21 T cell receptor beta chains from a single sample sequenced in a study of T cell changes during pregnancy in multiple sclerosis. Generated by immunoSEQ multiplex PCR, the TCRdb table keeps only in-frame clones and is missing some. The repertoire holds 26,000 or so clones, with 89% as singletons. Sample: CD8+ T cells from peripheral blood mononuclear cells, taken in the second trimester of pregnancy. Receptors were obtained from a female donor with multiple sclerosis, enrolled in a pregnancy study.

The V call is TRBV12-5, the J call TRBJ2-1; weak D call: TRBD2 (5 bases). CDR3 length: 12 residues. V lost 5 bases to trimming and J lost 8 bases, with 10 bases between them. Germline-derived CDR1 and CDR2 are LGHNT and FRNRAP. The CDR3 reads CASGHGVDEQFF. CDR3 DNA: TGTGCTAGTGGTCACGGGGTCGATGAGCAGTTCTTC. The entire variable domain, with the rest obtained from reference TRBV12-5 and TRBJ2-1, is as follows: DARVTQTPRHKVTEMGQEVTMRCQPILGHNTVFWYRQTMMQGLELLAYFRNRAPLDDSGMPKDRFSAEMPDATLATLKIQPSEPRDSAVYFCASGHGVDEQFFGPGTRLTVL.

For this clone: A much larger clone differs by one base, so this may be a read error. Within the sample, other DNA sequences also encode this same CDR3. J is TRBJ2-2 and V is TRBV13; the match to TRBD2 covers 8 bases. Germline loops: CDR1 PRHDT, CDR2 FYEKMQ (reference sequence). The CDR3 has 16 amino acids. The DNA of the CDR3 is TGTGCCAGCAGATCCGAGCGGGAGAGAGACACTGGGGAGCTGTTTTTT. Translating it yields CASRSERERDTGELFF.

The J gene is TRBJ2-1, the V gene TRBV6-6; perhaps TRBD1 as D (6 bases). The CDR3 extends over 12 amino acids. V dropped 7 bases and J dropped 3 bases, with 7 bases sitting between them. Germline V CDR1 and CDR2: MNHNY, SVGAGI (reference sequence). The CDR3, as DNA: TGTGCCAGCACGACAGGCTACAATGAGCAGTTCTTC. This gives the protein CASTTGYNEQFF.

CDR3 loop: CASSSTGTGGYEQYF. CDR3 sequence (DNA): TGTGCCAGCAGCTCTACCGGGACAGGGGGCTACGAGCAGTACTTC. This chain links TRBV5-8 with TRBJ2-7; 11 positions agree with TRBD1. The CDR3 totals 15 residues. CDR1 and CDR2 (germline): SGHTS, YDEGEE. The V gene end was trimmed by 3 bases and the J gene end by 3 bases; junction bases not matched to a gene: 5.

This sequence joins TRBV5-5 and TRBJ1-1, with D unclear. Trimming removed 0 bases at V and 6 bases at J, with 9 bases between. Germline CDR1 reads SGHKS; CDR2 reads YYEKEE (reference sequence). The CDR3 sequence is 13 residues long. The CDR3 spells CASSLVYRAEAFF. CDR3 DNA sequence: TGTGCCAGCAGCTTGGTCTACCGCGCTGAAGCTTTCTTT.

A remark on this clone: The germline gene is not matched at one end of the junction; a read error may be the cause. V usage is TRBV27 and J usage is TRBJ2-3; 9 bases match TRBD2. Germline lookup yields CDR1 MNHEY and CDR2 SMNVEV (reference sequence). The CDR3 has 14 amino acids. In nucleotides, the CDR3 is TGTGTCAGCAGTAGGGCGGGAGGGACGTATACGCAGTATTTC. It translates to CVSSRAGGTYTQYF.

The chain joins TRBV6-4 to TRBJ2-2; no firm D call. CDR1 is MRHNA, CDR2 SNTAGT, per germline. This CDR3 comprises 13 residues. The germline V and J ends were trimmed by 6 bases and 0 bases, with 5 bases remaining between them. The CDR3 DNA reads as TGTGCCAGCAGCAGTACGAACACCGGGGAGCTGTTTTTT. Translation: CASSSTNTGELFF.

The genes are TRBV11-2 and TRBJ1-5; 10 positions match TRBD1. The CDR3 has 15 amino acids. The germline V gene has CDR1 SGHAT and CDR2 FQNNGV. V trimming: 5 bases; J trimming: 4 bases; junction bases outside the gene matches: 5. CDR3 residues: CASSPTGGMNQPQHF. The DNA for the CDR3 is TGTGCCAGCAGCCCGACAGGGGGCATGAATCAGCCCCAGCATTTT.

The J gene is TRBJ1-2, the V gene TRBV6-1, with D hard to call. Trimming cost V 3 bases and J 5 bases, with 16 bases left between them. The CDR3 is 15 residues long. Germline CDR1 reads MNHNS; CDR2 reads SASEGT. The CDR3 nucleotides are TGTGCCAGCAGTGAGGTCCCAGGTTCTGATTATGGCTACACCTTC. Protein sequence: CASSEVPGSDYGYTF.

This clone was counted a few times. The rearrangement links TRBV14 to TRBJ2-5; TRBD1 matches 7 bases. Per germline, CDR1 SGHDN and CDR2 FVKESK. The trim removed 4 bases at V and 5 bases at J, leaving 10 bases unmatched. This CDR3 is 15 amino acids long. CDR3 amino acids: CASSRYRGTAETQYF. The CDR3 nucleotides read TGTGCCAGCAGCCGGTACCGAGGGACAGCCGAGACCCAGTACTTC.

The genes are TRBV6-1 and TRBJ2-1; 7 bases agree with TRBD2. Unmatched junction bases numbered 2, after V lost 4 bases and J lost 5 bases. Germline CDR1 reads MNHNS; CDR2 reads SASEGT. This CDR3 contains 13 residues. CDR3 nucleotide sequence: TGTGCCAGCAGTGGGGACTACCACAATGAGCAGTTCTTC. Translating it yields CASSGDYHNEQFF.

The chain uses TRBV11-2 and TRBJ2-5; TRBD1 agrees at 10 bases. Germline trimming cut 2 bases from V and 7 bases from J; bases unmatched to any gene: 10. Per the germline V gene, CDR1 is SGHAT and CDR2 is FQNNGV. The CDR3 contains 16 residues. CDR3 in amino acids: CASSLPGTGDYGTQYF. The DNA for the CDR3 is TGTGCCAGCAGCTTACCTGGGACAGGGGATTACGGGACCCAGTACTTC.

CDR3 DNA sequence: TGTGCCAGCAGCTACCAAGAGACCCAGTACTTC. As protein: CASSYQETQYF. The chain joins TRBV27 to TRBJ2-5; D uncertain. Trimming left V 6 bases short and J 0 bases short, with 2 bases between. The CDR3 loop spans 11 amino acids. Germline values: CDR1 MNHEY, CDR2 SMNVEV (reference sequence).

CDR3 region: CASSLEGEPAFF. The CDR3 DNA follows: TGTGCCAGCAGCTTAGAGGGGGAGCCAGCTTTCTTT. This chain uses TRBV7-9 with TRBJ1-1, with a tentative D call TRBD1 (6 bases). The ends were cut back, 1 base at V and 10 bases at J, with 10 bases in the middle. The CDR3 runs to 12 residues. Germline CDR1 reads SEHNR; CDR2 reads FQNEAQ (reference sequence).

The V and J genes are TRBV2 and TRBJ2-7; D is possibly TRBD2 (6 bases). Germline V CDR1 and CDR2: SNHLY, FYNNEI. The V gene lost 1 base and the J gene lost 3 bases, with 19 bases spanning the gap. CDR3 length: 17 residues. The CDR3 here is CASSEVQLLRRGYEQYF. The CDR3 nucleotides read TGTGCCAGCAGTGAAGTCCAATTGCTCCGGAGGGGCTACGAGCAGTACTTC.

V usage is TRBV4-3 and J usage is TRBJ1-1, with D possibly being TRBD1 (6 bases). Germline V gives CDR1 LGHNA, CDR2 YSLEER. The ends were cut back, 4 bases at V and 2 bases at J, with 14 bases in the middle. The CDR3 has 15 amino acids. This CDR3 reads CASSPWKDSNTEAFF. The CDR3 DNA sequence: TGCGCCAGCAGCCCGTGGAAGGACAGCAACACTGAAGCTTTCTTT.

The chain uses TRBV19 and TRBJ1-1, with D unclear. Trimming left V 4 bases short and J 3 bases short, with 12 bases between. In germline, CDR1 is LNHDA, CDR2 SQIVND (reference sequence). This CDR3 region has 14 residues. The CDR3 here is CASSTLGRDTEAFF. The CDR3 DNA reads as TGTGCCAGTAGTACCCTCGGGAGAGACACTGAAGCTTTCTTT. Looking up the rest from reference TRBV19 and TRBJ1-1 gives the full variable domain: DGGITQSPKYLFRKEGQNVTLSCEQNLNHDAMYWYRQDPGQGLRLIYYSQIVNDFQKGDIAEGYSVSREKKESFPLTVTSAQKNPTAFYLCASSTLGRDTEAFFGQGTRLTVV.

The V and J genes are TRBV7-8 and TRBJ2-7; D not certain. CDR3 length equals 13 residues. Trimming pared 5 bases from V and 3 bases from J, leaving 11 bases between. CDR1 SGHVS and CDR2 FQNEAQ come from the germline V gene. The chain's CDR3 is CASSHGQHYEQYF. The CDR3 coding sequence is TGTGCCAGCAGCCATGGGCAGCACTACGAGCAGTACTTC.

The chain recombines TRBV28 with TRBJ2-7; D gene ambiguous. Trimming pared 6 bases from V and 2 bases from J, leaving 17 bases between. The CDR3 sequence is 15 residues long. Germline V CDR1 and CDR2: MDHEN, SYDVKM. DNA of the CDR3: TGTGCCAGCAGCAACTCCGAGGCCGTCGCCTACGAGCAGTACTTC. It encodes CASSNSEAVAYEQYF.

The chain is built from TRBV12-5 and TRBJ2-7; D is possibly TRBD2 (6 bases). Germline lookup yields CDR1 LGHNT and CDR2 FRNRAP. The CDR3 loop spans 13 amino acids. Trimming pared 2 bases from V and 4 bases from J, leaving 9 bases between. The CDR3 nucleotides read TGTGCTAGTGGTTTGAGGCTAGCGTACGAGCAGTACTTC. Encoded protein: CASGLRLAYEQYF.

The chain employs TRBV27 and TRBJ2-5; 8 positions agree with TRBD1. CDR1 is MNHEY, CDR2 SMNVEV, per germline (reference sequence). This CDR3 region has 14 residues. V trimming: 5 bases; J trimming: 6 bases; junction bases outside the gene matches: 8. The DNA for the CDR3 is TGTGCCAGCAGTGGAGGACAGGGTCTAAAGACCCAGTACTTC. It translates to CASSGGQGLKTQYF.